Following are 23 T cell receptor beta chains from one sample sequenced in a study of cytomegalovirus exposure and HLA in healthy donors. The PCR made use of 60 Vbeta and 13 Jbeta primers. Measured with immunoSEQ multiplex PCR; TCRdb has only the in-frame clones, and not every one. The sample holds approximately 100,000 clones; roughly 80% are singletons and the top ten take over 3.5%. The sequenced sample consisted of PBMCs. Receptors originate from a man between 35 and 55 years old in good health and CMV-seronegative.

The V and J genes are TRBV7-9 and TRBJ2-5; TRBD1 agrees at 8 bases. The CDR3 sequence is 14 residues long. CDR1 is SEHNR, CDR2 FQNEAQ, per germline (reference sequence). With 4 bases clipped from V and 2 bases from J, the junction kept 3 bases outside the gene matches. The CDR3 DNA follows: TGTGCCAGCAGCTGGGGGACAGGACAAGAGACCCAGTACTTC. It yields the protein CASSWGTGQETQYF.

This rearrangement joins TRBV6-4 to TRBJ2-1; 8 nucleotides align to TRBD2. Unmatched junction bases numbered 7, after V lost 0 bases and J lost 6 bases. Germline lookup yields CDR1 MRHNA and CDR2 SNTAGT. The CDR3 spans 16 residues. The chain's CDR3 is CASSDSPAGASNEQFF. The DNA for the CDR3 is TGTGCCAGCAGTGACTCGCCAGCGGGGGCCTCCAATGAGCAGTTCTTC.

The rearrangement joins TRBV6-1 to TRBJ2-7, with a weak D call TRBD1 (6 bases). The CDR3 extends over 13 amino acids. Trimming took 9 bases from V and 0 from J, leaving 12 bases between them. Germline V gene sequence: CDR1 MNHNS, CDR2 SASEGT. Here the CDR3 reads CASRGTNSYEQYF. The CDR3 DNA is TGTGCCAGTAGGGGGACGAACTCCTACGAGCAGTACTTC.

This rearrangement joins TRBV5-1 to TRBJ1-3, with no clear D. Germline assignment: CDR1 SGHRS and CDR2 YFSETQ. V lost 2 bases to trimming and J lost 4 bases, with 10 bases between them. This CDR3 has 14 amino acids. CDR3 sequence: CASSFSTGGNTIYF. In DNA, the CDR3 is TGCGCCAGCAGCTTCTCAACGGGAGGAAACACCATATATTTT.

This clone was picked up a small number of times. The CDR3 nucleotides read TGTGCCAGCAGCCAAGGTCCCGCGGCCGGGCAAGAGACCCAGTACTTC. Translation gives CASSQGPAAGQETQYF. The chain uses TRBV4-2 and TRBJ2-5; D not certain. Trimming took 1 base from V and 2 from J, leaving 14 bases between them. The CDR3 length is 16 residues. The V gene's germline CDR1 is LGHNA and CDR2 YNFKEQ.

V is TRBV11-2 and J is TRBJ1-1; D is perhaps TRBD1 (5 bases). The CDR3 extends over 15 amino acids. The V and J ends lost 1 base and 4 bases respectively, with 13 bases between them. From germline, CDR1 is SGHAT and CDR2 FQNNGV. CDR3: CASSLAAGLITEAFF. For the CDR3, the DNA is TGTGCCAGCAGCTTAGCGGCAGGGCTTATCACTGAAGCTTTCTTT.

Only one count was recorded for this clone. The CDR3 is CASRPGQGMNTEAFF. The CDR3 DNA reads TGTGCCAGCAGGCCGGGACAGGGAATGAACACTGAAGCTTTCTTT. The rearrangement joins TRBV2 to TRBJ1-1; 9 bases are a match to TRBD1. This CDR3 is 15 amino acids long. CDR1 is SNHLY, CDR2 FYNNEI, per germline. Unmatched junction bases numbered 5, after V lost 6 bases and J lost 0 bases.

V and J are TRBV19 and TRBJ2-1, with D maybe TRBD1 (6 bases). This CDR3 has 16 residues. Between the trimmed V and J ends, which lost 5 bases and 1 base, there was a span of 15 bases. CDR1 and CDR2 from the germline V gene are LNHDA and SQIVND (reference sequence). This CDR3 is CASSPIQGLSYNEQFF. The CDR3 DNA reads as TGTGCCAGTAGTCCGATACAGGGCCTTTCCTACAATGAGCAGTTCTTC.

The chain recombines TRBV15 with TRBJ2-2; weak D call: TRBD2 (5 bases). The length of the CDR3 is 13 residues. V lost 7 bases and J 1 base, leaving 7 bases between the germline ends. Germline lookup yields CDR1 LNHNV and CDR2 YYDKDF (reference sequence). DNA of the CDR3: TGTGCCACCACTCGGGGGAACACCGGGGAGCTGTTTTTT. Protein sequence: CATTRGNTGELFF.

The J gene is TRBJ1-5, the V gene TRBV28, with a tentative D call TRBD1 (6 bases). Trimming shortened V by 8 bases and J by 6 bases, and 14 bases separated the two germline ends. CDR1 is MDHEN and CDR2 is SYDVKM in the germline V gene. The CDR3 spans 13 residues. CDR3 bases: TGTGCCAGCTCCAGGGGCGGGAGTCAGCCCCAGCATTTT. It specifies CASSRGGSQPQHF.

This clone was observed a few times. The J gene is TRBJ2-1, the V gene TRBV5-1, with D uncertain. CDR3 length: 16 residues. V dropped 1 base and J dropped 0 bases, with 11 bases sitting between them. CDR1 is SGHRS and CDR2 is YFSETQ in the germline V gene. The CDR3: CASSLPHPSSYNEQFF. CDR3 DNA sequence: TGCGCCAGCAGCTTGCCTCACCCGAGCTCCTACAATGAGCAGTTCTTC.

The chain uses TRBV14 and TRBJ2-2, with D possibly TRBD2 on 5 matching bases. The CDR3 sequence is 16 residues long. Trimming cost V 0 bases and J 5 bases, with 13 bases left between them. CDR1 is SGHDN, CDR2 FVKESK, per germline. CDR3 sequence: CASSQDPRRGTGELFF. The CDR3 DNA sequence: TGTGCCAGCAGCCAAGATCCACGCCGAGGGACCGGGGAGCTGTTTTTT.

The chain recombines TRBV5-5 with TRBJ2-3; TRBD2 agrees at 11 bases. V lost 4 bases to trimming and J lost 8 bases; unmatched junction nucleotides: 12. Germline-derived CDR1 and CDR2 are SGHKS and YYEKEE (reference sequence). This CDR3 comprises 16 residues. The CDR3 DNA reads TGTGCCAGCAGCCGCTTGTCTAGCGGGGGGTTCTCTACGCAGTATTTT. Translation gives CASSRLSSGGFSTQYF.

This clone came up once. The genes are TRBV10-3 and TRBJ2-5; D possibly corresponds to TRBD1 (6 bases). The DNA end is a closer match to TRBJ2-7, so the J assignment may be wrong. Germline V CDR1 and CDR2: ENHRY, SYGVKD. There are 13 residues in the CDR3. The CDR3, as DNA: TGTGCCACCTCCGACAGGTTATCCTACGAGCAGTACTTC. Translated: CATSDRLSYEQYF.

To note about this clone: Because the CDR3's place on the DNA is in doubt, the DNA is left out and the CDR3 is given as listed by TCRdb. The chain combines TRBV14 with TRBJ2-2; the table gives TRBD1 as D, unverified against the DNA. The CDR3 adds up to 14 amino acids, both ends counted. CDR1 and CDR2 (germline): SGHDN, FVKESK. The CDR3 sequence: CASSLRARAGELFF.

This clone was picked up a small number of times. The chain combines TRBV5-6 with TRBJ1-5, with unresolved D. Germline lookup yields CDR1 SGHDT and CDR2 YYEEEE. The CDR3 runs to 13 residues. V lost 4 bases and J 3 bases, leaving 8 bases between the germline ends. CDR3 protein: CASSHGDNQPQHF. The CDR3 bases are TGTGCCAGCAGCCACGGGGACAATCAGCCCCAGCATTTT.

This clone occurred a few times. Germline is not matched at one junction end, which may reflect a read error. CDR3 sequence reads: CSSEDNYGYTF. The CDR3 bases are TGTTCCAGCGAGGATAACTATGGCTACACCTTC. The gene calls are TRBV7-9 and TRBJ1-2; D is unclear. Germline V gene sequence: CDR1 SEHNR, CDR2 FQNEAQ (reference sequence). CDR3 size: 11 residues.

The V gene is TRBV7-9, the J gene TRBJ2-3; TRBD1 matches 7 bases. CDR1 is SEHNR and CDR2 is FQNEAQ in the germline V gene (reference sequence). Trimming cost V 3 bases and J 6 bases; bases outside gene matches: 6. The CDR3 contains 14 residues. CDR3 in DNA: TGTGCCAGCAGCTTCGGGACAGCGTCCGATACGCAGTATTTT. It translates to CASSFGTASDTQYF.

The rearrangement links TRBV11-2 to TRBJ1-3; D gene ambiguous. Trimming took off 3 bases at V and 2 bases at J, with 8 bases between the two ends. The V gene's germline CDR1 is SGHAT and CDR2 FQNNGV. This CDR3 comprises 14 residues. CDR3 residues: CASSFLRPGNTIYF. As DNA, the CDR3 is TGTGCCAGCAGCTTTTTGAGGCCTGGAAACACCATATATTTT.

This clone was recorded a few times. The rearrangement links TRBV30 to TRBJ1-1; 8 bases line up with TRBD1. Germline CDR1 reads GTSNPN; CDR2 reads SVGIG (reference sequence). V lost 0 bases and J lost 1; bases outside the gene matches: 16. The CDR3 consists of 19 residues. Here the CDR3 DNA reads TGTGCCTGGAGTGTCCGCCCCCGGGCAGGGGGCCTTCGGAACACTGAAGCTTTCTTT. This sequence encodes CAWSVRPRAGGLRNTEAFF. The full variable domain, with the rest looked up from reference TRBV30 and TRBJ1-1, is SQTIHQWPATLVQPVGSPLSLECTVEGTSNPNLYWYRQAAGRGLQLLFYSVGIGQISSEVPQNLSASRPQDRQFILSSKKLLLSDSGFYLCAWSVRPRAGGLRNTEAFFGQGTRLTVV.

J is TRBJ2-7 and V is TRBV6-5, with TRBD1 matching over 10 bases. CDR1 is MNHEY and CDR2 is SVGAGI in the germline V gene. The CDR3 covers 15 residues. V lost 0 bases, J lost 2 bases, and 1 base stayed unmatched. CDR3 amino acids: CASSYSTGGAYEQYV. DNA for the CDR3: TGTGCCAGCAGTTACTCGACAGGGGGCGCCTACGAGCAGTACGTC.

The chain links TRBV19 to TRBJ2-5, with TRBD1 matching over 10 bases. With V trimmed by 6 bases and J by 5 bases, 3 bases remained unmatched. The CDR3 length is 13 residues. Per germline, CDR1 LNHDA and CDR2 SQIVND (reference sequence). The CDR3: CASRGQGLETQYF. Here the CDR3 DNA reads TGTGCCAGTAGGGGACAGGGGTTGGAGACCCAGTACTTC.

The chain combines TRBV7-3 with TRBJ2-5; 8 nucleotides align to TRBD2. CDR1 is SGHTA and CDR2 is FQGTGA in the germline V gene. The CDR3 loop spans 15 amino acids. The trim removed 3 bases at V and 2 bases at J, leaving 5 bases unmatched. The CDR3 loop is CASSFTAGAQETQYF. The CDR3 region has the DNA TGTGCCAGCAGCTTCACAGCGGGGGCACAAGAGACCCAGTACTTC.